This T cell receptor (beta chain) was captured in a study of blood T cell repertoires in COVID-19. Study context: Whether acute or convalescent, the COVID-19 samples came from the United States, Italy and Spain. Nucleic acid was either cDNA or gDNA, and it came from T cells, B-cell-depleted T cells, or PBMCs.

In assigning cohorts, the study relied on participant-reported clinical history. Germline V gene lookup returns CDR1 SGHDT and CDR2 YYEEEE. Trimming took off 1 base at V and 8 bases at J, with 18 bases between the two ends. The CDR3 sequence is 15 residues long. Per the original methods: Reference gene primer amplification gave nucleated cell count estimates. The method was immunoSEQ multiplex PCR; TCRdb's version includes in-frame clones alone and lacks a portion of them. V and J calls and clone size are as listed in that table; D and trimming were resolved from the DNA. The sample has more than 300,000 clones, 80% to 85% seen once; the top ten hold approximately 4.7%.

Specimen: PBMCs or T cells enriched from blood (not recorded which). The TCR was taken from a woman in her 50s who had recovered from COVID-19. J is TRBJ1-2 and V is TRBV5-6, with D hard to call. The CDR3 DNA reads as TGTGCCAGCAGCTTGCCCCCGGGGATAGAAAGAGGCTACACCTTC. Its protein product is CASSLPPGIERGYTF.